Each of the 25 T cell receptor beta chains below was sequenced from the same sample in a study of T cell repertoires in cytomegalovirus infection. These receptors are not linked to any known antigen. TCRdb ran MiXCR on the reads and lists one entry per CDR3 protein. In the table there are about 480,000 distinct CDR3 sequences, roughly a third of which are singletons. The source was cultured PBMCs, collected from culture after CMV antigen stimulation. Receptors originate from a human donor in good health (CMV status not recorded). Some clones in this sample may be carry-over from other donors' samples.

The chain combines TRBV19 with TRBJ2-7; 8 bases are a match to TRBD1. CDR3 length: 18 amino acids. V was pared by 6 bases and J by 4 bases, with 20 bases of the junction left unmatched. CDR1 LNHDA and CDR2 SQIVND come from the germline V gene (reference sequence). CDR3 bases: TGTGCCAGTAGCACTGATAGGGACAGGACAATTATAGGGTACGAGCAGTACGTC. As protein: CASSTDRDRTIIGYEQYV.

This clonotype came up a few times. The chain combines TRBV27 with TRBJ2-3, with no clear D. CDR1 is MNHEY and CDR2 is SMNVEV in the germline V gene (reference sequence). This CDR3 has 14 residues. The germline V and J ends were trimmed by 7 bases and 0 bases, with 11 bases remaining between them. The CDR3 nucleotides are TGTGCCAGCATTCCGAAAAACAGCACAGATACGCAGTATTTT. Its protein is CASIPKNSTDTQYF.

The V gene is TRBV24-1, the J gene TRBJ2-1; 7 bases agree with TRBD2. V lost 4 bases, J lost 1 base, and 9 bases stayed unmatched. The CDR3 totals 17 residues. Per the germline V gene, CDR1 is KGHDR and CDR2 is SFDVKD. The CDR3 DNA follows: TGTGCCACCAGTGACTCCCTAGCGGTGAATTCCTACAATGAGCAGTTCTTC. Its translation is CATSDSLAVNSYNEQFF.

This clonotype showed up just once. The chain links TRBV6-2 or TRBV6-3 to TRBJ2-7, with a weak D call TRBD1 (6 bases). CDR3 length: 13 residues. The V and J ends lost 8 bases and 4 bases respectively, with 15 bases between them. Germline V lookup: CDR1 MNHEY, CDR2 SVGEGT. CDR3 protein: CASSGDNEYEQYF. CDR3 nucleotides: TGTGCCAGCTCAGGGGACAACGAATACGAGCAGTACTTC.

This clonotype was detected a few times. The chain employs TRBV10-3 and TRBJ2-7, with TRBD2 matching over 12 bases. The CDR3 has 14 residues. The germline CDR1 and CDR2 sequences are ENHRY and SYGVKD. The V segment lost 4 bases and the J segment 5 bases; nucleotides outside the gene matches: 3. The CDR3 DNA is TGTGCCATCAGTGGACTAGCGGGAGCCCACGAGCAGTACTTC. This gives the protein CAISGLAGAHEQYF.

This clonotype was recorded only once. The chain is built from TRBV19 and TRBJ1-4; D uncertain. Germline CDR1 is LNHDA and CDR2 is SQIVND (reference sequence). V lost 8 bases and J lost 6, with 13 bases in between. CDR3 size: 13 residues. CDR3 in DNA: TGTGCCAGTCTAGGGCGGAGGTATGAAAAACTGTTTTTT. Its protein product is CASLGRRYEKLFF. The full variable domain, in which reference TRBV19 and TRBJ1-4 provide the parts outside the CDR3, is DGGITQSPKYLFRKEGQNVTLSCEQNLNHDAMYWYRQDPGQGLRLIYYSQIVNDFQKGDIAEGYSVSREKKESFPLTVTSAQKNPTAFYLCASLGRRYEKLFFGSGTQLSVL.

This clonotype was counted between two and nine times. The CDR3 nucleotides read TGTGCCAGCAGTTACTCGTCTAGCGGGAGTCAAGAGACCCAGTACTTC. It encodes CASSYSSSGSQETQYF. This rearrangement joins TRBV6-2 or TRBV6-3 to TRBJ2-5; 10 bases agree with TRBD2. V dropped 0 bases and J dropped 2; count of bases not matched to a gene: 3. This CDR3 region has 16 residues. Germline values: CDR1 MNHEY, CDR2 SVGEGT.

This clonotype was seen repeatedly, ten times or more. The J gene is TRBJ2-1, the V gene TRBV19; no firm D call. CDR3 length equals 16 residues. V was shortened by 4 bases and J by 0 bases, with 13 bases between the two germline ends. Germline CDR1 is LNHDA and CDR2 is SQIVND (reference sequence). The CDR3 DNA is TGTGCCAGTAGTACCCCGGGCTGGGGCTCCTACAATGAGCAGTTCTTC. Its protein is CASSTPGWGSYNEQFF.

V is TRBV2 and J is TRBJ2-1; the D is unclear. The CDR3 runs 12 residues. Per the germline V gene, CDR1 is SNHLY and CDR2 is FYNNEI. Trimming left V 11 bases short and J 5 bases short, with 13 bases between. The CDR3: CAVTSTNNEQFF. The CDR3 nucleotides read TGTGCCGTGACGAGTACAAACAATGAGCAGTTCTTC.

The chain links TRBV25-1 to TRBJ2-1; 10 positions agree with TRBD2. The J segment lost 0 bases and the V segment lost 8 bases, leaving 7 bases of the junction unmatched. The CDR3 totals 16 residues. Germline CDR1 MGHDK, CDR2 SYGVNS. Here the CDR3 DNA reads TGTGCCAGCGGATATAGCGGGAGGACCTCCTACAATGAGCAGTTCTTC. Translating gives CASGYSGRTSYNEQFF. Full variable domain (missing parts from reference TRBV25-1 and TRBJ2-1): EADIYQTPRYLVIGTGKKITLECSQTMGHDKMYWYQQDPGMELHLIHYSYGVNSTEKGDLSSESTVSRIRTEHFPLTLESARPSHTSQYLCASGYSGRTSYNEQFFGPGTRLTVL.

The V and J genes are TRBV24-1 and TRBJ1-1; 9 nucleotides align to TRBD1. The CDR3 consists of 15 residues. After removal of 3 bases from V and 5 bases from J, the junction contained 6 bases not matched to a gene. The germline gives CDR1 KGHDR, CDR2 SFDVKD. In DNA form, the CDR3 reads TGTGCCACCAGTGATGTCGGGACAGGGTTAACTGAAGCTTTCTTT. Translation gives CATSDVGTGLTEAFF.

V gene TRBV20-1 combines with J gene TRBJ2-5, with no clear D. V dropped 2 bases and J dropped 5 bases, with 6 bases sitting between them. Germline V gene sequence: CDR1 DFQATT, CDR2 SNEGSKA (reference sequence). This CDR3 has 11 amino acids. The CDR3 is CSARSGETQYF. The CDR3 nucleotides are TGCAGTGCTAGAAGTGGGGAGACCCAGTACTTC.

This chain uses TRBV11-2 with TRBJ2-3; a weak D match, TRBD2 (6 bases). Germline CDR1 SGHAT, CDR2 FQNNGV. Trimming shortened V by 5 bases and J by 5 bases, and 17 bases separated the two germline ends. The length of the CDR3 is 15 residues. The CDR3 reads CASSLQEGRRDTQYF. The CDR3 nucleotides are TGTGCCAGCAGCCTACAGGAGGGGAGAAGAGATACGCAGTATTTT.

The chain is built from TRBV7-2 and TRBJ1-2; tentative D call: TRBD1 (5 bases). V dropped 1 base and J dropped 3 bases, with 18 bases sitting between them. Germline CDR1 SGHTA, CDR2 FQGNSA. CDR3 length equals 17 residues. The CDR3: CASSLDPGALKDYGYTF. The CDR3 region has the DNA TGTGCCAGCAGCTTAGATCCTGGGGCCCTTAAGGACTATGGCTACACCTTC.

The genes are TRBV6-2 or TRBV6-3 and TRBJ1-2; D gene uncertain. V dropped 6 bases and J dropped 8 bases, with 10 bases sitting between them. Germline CDR1 is MNHEY and CDR2 is SVGEGT. The CDR3 consists of 11 residues. The DNA for the CDR3 is TGTGCCAGCAGCAAAAATAGCGGCTACACCTTC. Encoded protein: CASSKNSGYTF.

There are a few counts of this clonotype. The chain combines TRBV7-2 with TRBJ1-2, with a possible D match to TRBD1 (5 bases). Germline CDR1 SGHTA, CDR2 FQGNSA. The CDR3 extends over 12 amino acids. V was clipped by 5 bases and J by 6 bases, with 10 bases between them. CDR3 sequence: CASSRGFDGYTF. CDR3 DNA: TGTGCCAGCAGCCGGGGGTTTGATGGCTACACCTTC.

The V call is TRBV12-3 or TRBV12-4, the J call TRBJ2-3, with D hard to call. The CDR3 loop spans 14 amino acids. V was clipped by 4 bases and J by 4 bases, with 12 bases between them. CDR3 sequence reads: CASSSSGVPDTQYF. For the CDR3, the DNA is TGTGCCAGCAGTTCGTCGGGCGTACCAGATACGCAGTATTTT.

The chain uses TRBV12-3 or TRBV12-4 and TRBJ2-1; D may be TRBD2 (7 bases). The CDR3 covers 14 residues. Trimming stripped 3 bases from V and 8 bases from J, with 14 bases between. The CDR3 DNA sequence: TGTGCCAGCAGTTTCAGCGGAGGGGGGGATGAGCAGTTCTTC. Its translation is CASSFSGGGDEQFF.

This clonotype was observed a few times. The chain has TRBV27 and TRBJ2-3; 7 nucleotides align to TRBD1. Trimming cost V 3 bases and J 6 bases; bases outside gene matches: 9. In germline, CDR1 is MNHEY, CDR2 SMNVEV (reference sequence). This CDR3 has 15 residues. The CDR3 DNA is TGTGCCAGCAGTTTGGACCCACAGGGGCGGGATACGCAGTATTTT. Its translation: CASSLDPQGRDTQYF.

CDR3 region: CASSAFRLQPLAKNIQYF. DNA for the CDR3: TGTGCCAGCAGTGCTTTTCGGCTCCAACCCTTAGCCAAAAACATTCAGTACTTC. The chain links TRBV6-5 to TRBJ2-4; D not resolved. CDR1 MNHEY and CDR2 SVGAGI come from the germline V gene. The CDR3 is made up of 18 amino acids. Trimming pared 5 bases from V and 0 bases from J, leaving 20 bases between.

This sequence joins TRBV7-9 and TRBJ2-1; 11 bases fit TRBD2. Germline V lookup: CDR1 SEHNR, CDR2 FQNEAQ (reference sequence). V dropped 5 bases and J dropped 3; count of bases not matched to a gene: 6. This CDR3 is built from 16 residues. The CDR3 DNA is TGTGCCAGCAGCGAACTAGCGGGAGTACTCTACAATGAGCAGTTCTTC. Protein product: CASSELAGVLYNEQFF. The variable domain in full, completed from reference TRBV7-9 and TRBJ2-1, reads DTGVSQNPRHKITKRGQNVTFRCDPISEHNRLYWYRQTLGQGPEFLTYFQNEAQLEKSRLLSDRFSAERPKGSFSTLEIQRTEQGDSAMYLCASSELAGVLYNEQFFGPGTRLTVL.

The sample holds a few counts of this clonotype. The V and J genes are TRBV7-9 and TRBJ1-4; D is uncertain. V lost 5 bases and J 8 bases, leaving 15 bases between the germline ends. The V gene's germline CDR1 is SEHNR and CDR2 FQNEAQ (reference sequence). CDR3 length: 14 amino acids. The CDR3 reads CASSTPGAGEKLFF. The CDR3 bases are TGTGCCAGCAGCACCCCGGGAGCGGGGGAAAAACTGTTTTTT.

The genes are TRBV27 and TRBJ2-3, with 13 bases matching TRBD2. Per the germline V gene, CDR1 is MNHEY and CDR2 is SMNVEV (reference sequence). This CDR3 spans 19 amino acids. V gave up 5 bases and J gave up 0 bases; unmatched junction bases: 11. The CDR3 DNA reads TGTGCCAGCAGTACTCTCGGACTAGCGGGAGTAGCTAGCACAGATACGCAGTATTTT. Its translation is CASSTLGLAGVASTDTQYF.

This clonotype was seen repeatedly, ten times or more. The CDR3 nucleotides are TGTGCCAGCAGCAAAGACAGGGTTGGGGGTGAGCAGTTCTTC. This codes for CASSKDRVGGEQFF. This chain connects TRBV7-2 to TRBJ2-1; 7 bases fit TRBD1. Per germline, CDR1 SGHTA and CDR2 FQGNSA. This CDR3 is built from 14 residues. Losses at the gene ends were 5 bases for V and 9 bases for J; bases not matched to a gene: 10.

V is TRBV19 and J is TRBJ1-5; the D gene is possibly TRBD1 (6 bases). Germline CDR1 LNHDA, CDR2 SQIVND (reference sequence). The CDR3 has 15 amino acids. The germline V and J ends were trimmed by 6 bases and 3 bases, with 15 bases remaining between them. CDR3 region: CASSPQGIYNQPQHF. The DNA of the CDR3 is TGTGCCAGTAGCCCTCAGGGGATATACAATCAGCCCCAGCATTTT.